The 8 T cell receptor beta chains in this list originate from one sample, sequenced in a study of cytomegalovirus exposure and HLA in healthy donors. This PCR relied on a set of 60 Vbeta primers and 13 Jbeta primers. Sequencing used immunoSEQ multiplex PCR; TCRdb keeps in-frame clones, though not all of them. The sample contains under 200,000 clones, 75% to 85% of which appear only once. Input material: PBMCs. All receptors derive from a woman aged 18 to 35 in good health and CMV-seronegative.

The chain uses TRBV7-9 and TRBJ2-7; TRBD2 agrees at 9 bases. Germline V gives CDR1 SEHNR, CDR2 FQNEAQ (reference sequence). This CDR3 has 14 residues. With V trimmed by 5 bases and J by 4 bases, 6 bases remained unmatched. The CDR3 DNA reads as TGTGCCAGCAGCCGCGGGGGACTAGCTTACGAGCAGTACTTC. It is translated as CASSRGGLAYEQYF.

This clone has just a few counts. The chain couples TRBV7-2 to TRBJ1-2; a possible D gene is TRBD1 (5 bases). Germline V gene sequence: CDR1 SGHTA, CDR2 FQGNSA. The CDR3 sequence is 14 residues long. Trimming stripped 2 bases from V and 4 bases from J, with 11 bases between. DNA of the CDR3: TGTGCCAGCAGCTTATATCAGGGTTCCTATGGCTACACCTTC. Amino acids: CASSLYQGSYGYTF.

The rearrangement uses TRBV9 and TRBJ2-7, with 7 bases lining up with TRBD1. The CDR3 length is 13 residues. V gave up 3 bases and J gave up 7 bases; unmatched junction bases: 7. Germline values: CDR1 SGDLS, CDR2 YYNGEE. CDR3 coding DNA: TGTGCCAGCAGCGGAGGGGACAGTGCGGAGCAGTACTTC. Translating it yields CASSGGDSAEQYF. Together with reference TRBV9 and TRBJ2-7, the CDR3 gives the full variable domain: DSGVTQTPKHLITATGQRVTLRCSPRSGDLSVYWYQQSLDQGLQFLIQYYNGEERAKGNILERFSAQQFPDLHSELNLSSLELGDSALYFCASSGGDSAEQYFGPGTRLTVT.

The chain carries TRBV2 and TRBJ1-6; 7 nucleotides agree with TRBD1. The CDR3 covers 13 residues. Germline CDR1 reads SNHLY; CDR2 reads FYNNEI. V shed 3 bases, J shed 14 bases, and the junction held 7 bases outside the gene matches. The CDR3 is CASSETTGETLHF. DNA for the CDR3: TGTGCCAGCAGTGAGACCACAGGGGAAACCCTCCACTTT. Supplemented by reference TRBV2 and TRBJ1-6, the full variable domain reads EPEVTQTPSHQVTQMGQEVILRCVPISNHLYFYWYRQILGQKVEFLVSFYNNEISEKSEIFDDQFSVERPDGSNFTLKIRSTKLEDSAMYFCASSETTGETLHFGNGTRLTVT.

The V call is TRBV5-1, the J call TRBJ1-2, with D perhaps matching TRBD1 (6 bases). Germline CDR1 reads SGHRS; CDR2 reads YFSETQ. The ends were cut back, 2 bases at V and 2 bases at J, with 13 bases in the middle. The CDR3 is 15 residues long. The CDR3 reads CASSFRTATNYGYTF. DNA of the CDR3: TGCGCCAGCAGCTTTCGGACAGCTACCAACTATGGCTACACCTTC.

The CDR3 region is CASSLVLWGQGAGPETEAFF. The CDR3 nucleotides are TGTGCCAGCAGCTTAGTCTTATGGGGACAGGGGGCAGGGCCTGAGACTGAAGCTTTCTTT. The gene calls are TRBV7-6 and TRBJ1-1; TRBD1 aligns across 12 bases. The junction had 17 bases not matched to a gene; V was cut back by 1 base and J by 5 bases. Per germline, CDR1 SGHVS and CDR2 FNYEAQ. This CDR3 has 20 amino acids. Full variable domain (rest looked up from reference TRBV7-6 and TRBJ1-1): GAGVSQSPRYKVTKRGQDVALRCDPISGHVSLYWYRQALGQGPEFLTYFNYEAQQDKSGLPNDRFSAERPEGSISTLTIQRTEQRDSAMYRCASSLVLWGQGAGPETEAFFGQGTRLTVV.

This chain joins TRBV5-6 and TRBJ2-2; no definite D call. CDR1 SGHDT and CDR2 YYEEEE come from the germline V gene. V dropped 4 bases and J dropped 5 bases, with 9 bases sitting between them. The CDR3 has 13 amino acids. The CDR3 DNA sequence: TGTGCCAGCAGCCTCCTTGTGACCGGGGAGCTGTTTTTT. Protein sequence: CASSLLVTGELFF. The full variable domain, rest sourced from reference TRBV5-6 and TRBJ2-2, is DAGVTQSPTHLIKTRGQQVTLRCSPKSGHDTVSWYQQALGQGPQFIFQYYEEEERQRGNFPDRFSGHQFPNYSSELNVNALLLGDSALYLCASSLLVTGELFFGEGSRLTVL.

This sequence joins TRBV5-5 and TRBJ2-3; possibly TRBD1 for D (6 bases). The CDR3 consists of 13 residues. Germline loops: CDR1 SGHKS, CDR2 YYEKEE (reference sequence). V was trimmed by 4 bases and J by 4 bases, leaving 10 bases between them. Here the CDR3 DNA reads TGTGCCAGCAGCCTGTGGGGGCCAGATACGCAGTATTTT. It specifies CASSLWGPDTQYF.